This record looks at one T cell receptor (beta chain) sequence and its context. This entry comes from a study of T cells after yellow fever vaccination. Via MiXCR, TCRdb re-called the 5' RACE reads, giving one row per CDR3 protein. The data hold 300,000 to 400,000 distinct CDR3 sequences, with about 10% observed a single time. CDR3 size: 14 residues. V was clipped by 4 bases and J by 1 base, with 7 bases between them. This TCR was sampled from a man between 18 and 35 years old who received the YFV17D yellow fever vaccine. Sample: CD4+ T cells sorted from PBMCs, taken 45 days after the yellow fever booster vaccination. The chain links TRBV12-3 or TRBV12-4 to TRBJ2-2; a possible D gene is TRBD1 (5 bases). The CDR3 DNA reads TGTGCCAGCAGTTGGGGCGGGAACACCGGGGAGCTGTTTTTT. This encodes CASSWGGNTGELFF.